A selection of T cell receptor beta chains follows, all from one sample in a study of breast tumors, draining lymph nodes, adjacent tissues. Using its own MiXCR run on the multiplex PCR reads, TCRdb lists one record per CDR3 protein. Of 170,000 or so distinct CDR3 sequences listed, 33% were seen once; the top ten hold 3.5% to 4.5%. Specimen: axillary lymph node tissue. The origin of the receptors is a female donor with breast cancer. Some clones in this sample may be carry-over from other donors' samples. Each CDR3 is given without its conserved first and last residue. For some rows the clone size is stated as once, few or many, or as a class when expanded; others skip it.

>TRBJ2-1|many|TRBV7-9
ASRPPLTGDNEQF
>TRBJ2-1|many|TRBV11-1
ASSLRLAGGPENEQF
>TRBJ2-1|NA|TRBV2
ASKGLAGGSYNEQF
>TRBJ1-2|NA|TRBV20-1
SARIQGAYYGYT
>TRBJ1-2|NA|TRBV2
AEAPDRNYGYT
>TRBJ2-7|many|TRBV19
ASSDRNSYEQY
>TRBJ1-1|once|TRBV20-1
SARDLGLEAF
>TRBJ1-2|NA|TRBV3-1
ASSQGGRTSYGYT
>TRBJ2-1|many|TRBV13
ASSYGTSNSEQF
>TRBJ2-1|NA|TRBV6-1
ASGADGGALNEQF
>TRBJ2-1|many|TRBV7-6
ASSLAGVDNEQF
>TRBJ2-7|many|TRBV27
ASRGLSYEQY
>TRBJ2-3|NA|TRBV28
ATRDLITDTQY
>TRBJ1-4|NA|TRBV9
ASSVMTATNEKLF
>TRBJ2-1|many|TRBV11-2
ASSLGGLAREQF
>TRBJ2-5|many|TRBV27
ASSRLTRAQETQY
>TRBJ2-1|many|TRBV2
ASRGDTSSYNEQF
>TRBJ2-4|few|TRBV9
ASSLDRAKNIQY
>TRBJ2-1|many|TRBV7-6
ASSLGDRAEQF
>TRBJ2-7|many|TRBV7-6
ASSFQLAGGGSSYEQY
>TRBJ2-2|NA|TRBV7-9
ASSLGYRELF
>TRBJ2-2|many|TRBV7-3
ASRISQGAGELF
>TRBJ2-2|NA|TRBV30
ALSYRELF
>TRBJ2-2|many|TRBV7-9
ASIEAPGELF
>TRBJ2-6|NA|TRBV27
ASSSVDRVGANVLT
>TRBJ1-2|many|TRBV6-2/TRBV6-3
ASDNRANYGYT
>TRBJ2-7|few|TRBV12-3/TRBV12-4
ASSIRGGGDSYEQY
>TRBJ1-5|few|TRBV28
ASSFRWGAPNQPQH
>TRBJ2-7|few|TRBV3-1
ASSQETGLH
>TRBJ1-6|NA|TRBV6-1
ASSGASGGRGSSNSPLH
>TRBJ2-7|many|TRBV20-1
SGRQGVYEQY
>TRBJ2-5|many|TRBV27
ASRVAGGETQY
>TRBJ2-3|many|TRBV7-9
ASSLATRDRVGTDTQY
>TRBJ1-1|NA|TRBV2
ASEGGRMNTEAF
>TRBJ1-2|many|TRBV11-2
ASSLDPGMGYT
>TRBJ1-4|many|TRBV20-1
SVLGQLNEKLF
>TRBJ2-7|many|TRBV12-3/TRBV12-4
ASSLVGEAEQY
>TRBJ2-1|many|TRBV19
ASSADGLAGGPRGDEQF
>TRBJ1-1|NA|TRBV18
ASSPEAGGRTEAF
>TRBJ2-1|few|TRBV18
ASSPPRGSAHNEQF
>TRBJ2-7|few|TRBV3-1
ASSLTGDGSYEQY
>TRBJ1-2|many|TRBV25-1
ASSESEDRVFHGYT
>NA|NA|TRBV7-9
ASSLDGGGPETQY
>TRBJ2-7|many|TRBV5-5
ASSLGLAGAVYEQY
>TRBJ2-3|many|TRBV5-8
ANGDRGTDTQY
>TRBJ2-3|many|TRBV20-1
SASGRAQPRGDTQY